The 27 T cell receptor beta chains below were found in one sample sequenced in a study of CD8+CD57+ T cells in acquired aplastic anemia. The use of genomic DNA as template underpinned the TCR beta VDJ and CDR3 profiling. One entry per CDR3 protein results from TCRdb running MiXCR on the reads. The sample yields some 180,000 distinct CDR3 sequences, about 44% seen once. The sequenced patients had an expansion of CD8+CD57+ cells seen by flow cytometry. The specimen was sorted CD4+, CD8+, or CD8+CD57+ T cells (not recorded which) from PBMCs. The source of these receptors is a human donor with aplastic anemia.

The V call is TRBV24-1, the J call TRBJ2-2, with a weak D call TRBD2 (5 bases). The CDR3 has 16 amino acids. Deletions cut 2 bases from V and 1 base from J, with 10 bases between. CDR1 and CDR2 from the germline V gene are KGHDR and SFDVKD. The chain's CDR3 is CATSDSREGNTGELFF. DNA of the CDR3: TGTGCCACCAGTGATTCGAGAGAGGGGAACACCGGGGAGCTGTTTTTT.

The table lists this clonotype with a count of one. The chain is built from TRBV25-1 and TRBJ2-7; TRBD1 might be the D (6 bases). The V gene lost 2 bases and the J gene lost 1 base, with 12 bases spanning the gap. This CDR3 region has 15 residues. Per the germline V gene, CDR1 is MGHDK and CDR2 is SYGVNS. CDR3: CASSERQGPSYEQYF. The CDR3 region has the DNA TGTGCCAGCAGTGAACGGCAGGGGCCTTCCTACGAGCAGTACTTC.

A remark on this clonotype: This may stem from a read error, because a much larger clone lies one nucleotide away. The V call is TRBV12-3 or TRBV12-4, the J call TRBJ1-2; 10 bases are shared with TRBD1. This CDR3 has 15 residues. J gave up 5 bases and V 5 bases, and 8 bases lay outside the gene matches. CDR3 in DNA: TGTGCCAGCAGTCGAGCCAGGACAGGGGGGTATGGCTACACCTTC. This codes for CASSRARTGGYGYTF.

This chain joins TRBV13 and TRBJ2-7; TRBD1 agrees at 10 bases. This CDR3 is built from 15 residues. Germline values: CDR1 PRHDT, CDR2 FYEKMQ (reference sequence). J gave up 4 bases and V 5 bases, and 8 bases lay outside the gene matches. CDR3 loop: CASSTSTGGLYEQYF. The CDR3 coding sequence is TGTGCCAGCAGCACGTCGACAGGGGGCTTGTACGAGCAGTACTTC. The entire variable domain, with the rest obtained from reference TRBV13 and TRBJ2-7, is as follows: AAGVIQSPRHLIKEKRETATLKCYPIPRHDTVYWYQQGPGQDPQFLISFYEKMQSDKGSIPDRFSAQQFSDYHSELNMSSLELGDSALYFCASSTSTGGLYEQYFGPGTRLTVT.

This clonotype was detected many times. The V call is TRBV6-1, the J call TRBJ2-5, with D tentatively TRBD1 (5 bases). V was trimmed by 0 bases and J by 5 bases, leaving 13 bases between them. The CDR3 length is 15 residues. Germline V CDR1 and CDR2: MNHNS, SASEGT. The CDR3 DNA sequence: TGTGCCAGCAGTGAAGCTGTAGGGGCTTGGGAGACCCAGTACTTC. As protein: CASSEAVGAWETQYF.

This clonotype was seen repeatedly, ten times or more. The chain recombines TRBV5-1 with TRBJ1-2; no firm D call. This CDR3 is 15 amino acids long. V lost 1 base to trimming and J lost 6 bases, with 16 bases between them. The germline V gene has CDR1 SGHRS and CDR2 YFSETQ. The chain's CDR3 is CASSLLGQIRDGYTF. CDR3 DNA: TGCGCCAGCAGCTTGTTAGGCCAGATTCGCGATGGCTACACCTTC. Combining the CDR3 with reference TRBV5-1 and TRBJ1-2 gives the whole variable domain KAGVTQTPRYLIKTRGQQVTLSCSPISGHRSVSWYQQTPGQGLQFLFEYFSETQRNKGNFPGRFSGRQFSNSRSEMNVSTLELGDSALYLCASSLLGQIRDGYTFGSGTRLTVV.

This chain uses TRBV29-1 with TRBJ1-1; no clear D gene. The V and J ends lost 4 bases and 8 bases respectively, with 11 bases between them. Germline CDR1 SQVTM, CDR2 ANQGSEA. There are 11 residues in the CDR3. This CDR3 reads CSVVASGEAFF. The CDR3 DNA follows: TGCAGCGTTGTGGCCAGCGGGGAAGCTTTCTTT. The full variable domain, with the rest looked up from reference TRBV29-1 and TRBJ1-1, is SAVISQKPSRDICQRGTSLTIQCQVDSQVTMMFWYRQQPGQSLTLIATANQGSEATYESGFVIDKFPISRPNLTFSTLTVSNMSPEDSSIYLCSVVASGEAFFGQGTRLTVV.

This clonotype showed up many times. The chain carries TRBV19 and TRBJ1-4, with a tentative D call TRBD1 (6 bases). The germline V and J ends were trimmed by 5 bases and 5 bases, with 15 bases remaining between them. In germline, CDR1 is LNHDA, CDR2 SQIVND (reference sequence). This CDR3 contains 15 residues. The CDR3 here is CASSPPGQRNEKLFF. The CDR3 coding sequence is TGTGCCAGTAGTCCCCCGGGACAAAGGAATGAAAAACTGTTTTTT.

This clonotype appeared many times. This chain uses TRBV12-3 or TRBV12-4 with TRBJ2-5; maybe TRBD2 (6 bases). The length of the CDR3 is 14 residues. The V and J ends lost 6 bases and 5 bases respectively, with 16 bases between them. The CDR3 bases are TGTGCCAGCAGCCTAGGGAGTCTAGCGGAGACCCAGTACTTC. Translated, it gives CASSLGSLAETQYF.

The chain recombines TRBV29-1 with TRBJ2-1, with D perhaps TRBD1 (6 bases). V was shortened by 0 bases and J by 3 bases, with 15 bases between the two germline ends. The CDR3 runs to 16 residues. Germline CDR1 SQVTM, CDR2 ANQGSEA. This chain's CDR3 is CSVEEQLTGLYNEQFF. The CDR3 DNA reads TGCAGCGTTGAAGAACAGCTGACAGGCCTCTACAATGAGCAGTTCTTC.

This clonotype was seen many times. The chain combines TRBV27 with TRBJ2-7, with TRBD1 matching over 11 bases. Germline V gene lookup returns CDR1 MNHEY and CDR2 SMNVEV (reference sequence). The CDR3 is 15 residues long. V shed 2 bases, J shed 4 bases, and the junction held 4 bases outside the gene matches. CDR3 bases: TGTGCCAGCAGTTTAGGACAGGGGGCGCAATACGAGCAGTACTTC. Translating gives CASSLGQGAQYEQYF.

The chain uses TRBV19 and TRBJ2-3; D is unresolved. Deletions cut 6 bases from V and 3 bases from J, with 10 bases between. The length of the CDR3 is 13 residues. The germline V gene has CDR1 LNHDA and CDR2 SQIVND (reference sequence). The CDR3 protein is CASSVTDTDTQYF. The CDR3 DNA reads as TGTGCCAGTAGCGTGACTGATACAGATACGCAGTATTTT.

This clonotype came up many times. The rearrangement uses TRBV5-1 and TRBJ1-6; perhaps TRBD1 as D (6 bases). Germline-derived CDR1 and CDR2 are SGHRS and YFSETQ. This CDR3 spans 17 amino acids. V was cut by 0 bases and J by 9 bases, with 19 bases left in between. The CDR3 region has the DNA TGCGCCAGCAGCTTGGGGCAGGGGCCCGGATCAGCTTCACCCCTCCACTTT. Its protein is CASSLGQGPGSASPLHF.

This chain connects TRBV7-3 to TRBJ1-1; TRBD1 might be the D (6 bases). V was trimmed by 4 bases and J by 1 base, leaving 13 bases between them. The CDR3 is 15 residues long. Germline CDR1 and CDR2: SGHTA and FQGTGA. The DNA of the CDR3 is TGTGCCAGCAGCTCCGAATACAGGGCGAACACTGAAGCTTTCTTT. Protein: CASSSEYRANTEAFF.

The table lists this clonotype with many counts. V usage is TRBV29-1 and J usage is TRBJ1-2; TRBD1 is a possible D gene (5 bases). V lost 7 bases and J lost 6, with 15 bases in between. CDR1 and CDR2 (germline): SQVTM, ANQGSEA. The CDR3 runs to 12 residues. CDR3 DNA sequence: TGCAGCGCCGGCAGGGACGGGAATGGCTACACCTTC. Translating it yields CSAGRDGNGYTF.

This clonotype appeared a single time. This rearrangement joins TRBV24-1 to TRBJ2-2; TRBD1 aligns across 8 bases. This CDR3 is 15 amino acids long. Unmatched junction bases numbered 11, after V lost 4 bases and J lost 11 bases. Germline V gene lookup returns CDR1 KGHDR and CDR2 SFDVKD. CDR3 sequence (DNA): TGTGCCACCAGTGACTCGACAGGGGTGGTCGGTGAGCTGTTTTTT. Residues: CATSDSTGVVGELFF.

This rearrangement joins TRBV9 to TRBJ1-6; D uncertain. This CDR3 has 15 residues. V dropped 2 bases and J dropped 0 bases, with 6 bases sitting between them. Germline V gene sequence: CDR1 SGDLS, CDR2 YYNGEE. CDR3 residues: CASSVAVSYNSPLHF. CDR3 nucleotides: TGTGCCAGCAGCGTGGCAGTCTCCTATAATTCACCCCTCCACTTT.

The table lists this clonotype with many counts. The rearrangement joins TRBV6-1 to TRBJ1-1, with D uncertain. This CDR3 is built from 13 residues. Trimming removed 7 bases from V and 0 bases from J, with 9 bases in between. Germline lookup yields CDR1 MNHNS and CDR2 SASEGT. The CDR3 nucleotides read TGTGCCAGCAATCTACAGTTGAACACTGAAGCTTTCTTT. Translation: CASNLQLNTEAFF.

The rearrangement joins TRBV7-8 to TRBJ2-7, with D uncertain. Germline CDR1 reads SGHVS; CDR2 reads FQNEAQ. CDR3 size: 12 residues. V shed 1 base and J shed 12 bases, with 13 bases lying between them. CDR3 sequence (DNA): TGTGCCAGCAGCTTAGATTTGGCAACTGCGTACTTC. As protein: CASSLDLATAYF.

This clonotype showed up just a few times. CDR3 amino acids: CASSPQLVNTGELFF. The CDR3 nucleotides are TGTGCCAGCAGCCCCCAACTAGTAAACACCGGGGAGCTGTTTTTT. The rearrangement links TRBV12-3 or TRBV12-4 to TRBJ2-2, with D maybe TRBD2 (5 bases). The CDR3 spans 15 residues. V shed 6 bases and J shed 2 bases, with 13 bases lying between them.

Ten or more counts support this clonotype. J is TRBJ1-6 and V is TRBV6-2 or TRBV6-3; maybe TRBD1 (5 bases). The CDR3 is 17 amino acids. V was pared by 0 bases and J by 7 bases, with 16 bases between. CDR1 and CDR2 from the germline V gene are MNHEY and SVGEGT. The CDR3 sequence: CASSYSLPGRVNSPLHF. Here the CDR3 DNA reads TGTGCCAGCAGTTACTCGCTGCCGGGACGGGTCAATTCACCCCTCCACTTT.

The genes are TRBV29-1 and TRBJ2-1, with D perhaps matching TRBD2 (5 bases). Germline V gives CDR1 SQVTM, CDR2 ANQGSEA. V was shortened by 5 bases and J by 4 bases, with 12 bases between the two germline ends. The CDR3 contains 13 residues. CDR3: CSVSEVVYNEQFF. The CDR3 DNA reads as TGCAGCGTTTCGGAGGTCGTTTACAATGAGCAGTTCTTC.

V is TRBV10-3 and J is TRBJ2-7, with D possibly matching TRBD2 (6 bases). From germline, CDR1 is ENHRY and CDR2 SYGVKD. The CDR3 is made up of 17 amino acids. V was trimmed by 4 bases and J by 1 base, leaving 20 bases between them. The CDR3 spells CAISGKRSEGLSYEQYF. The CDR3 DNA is TGTGCCATCAGTGGGAAACGATCGGAGGGCTTATCCTACGAGCAGTACTTC.

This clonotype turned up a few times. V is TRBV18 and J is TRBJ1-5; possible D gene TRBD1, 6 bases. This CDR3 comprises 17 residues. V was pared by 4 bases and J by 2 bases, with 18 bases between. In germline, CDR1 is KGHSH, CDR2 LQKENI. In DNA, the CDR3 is TGTGCCAGCTCACTAGACAGGAGCGGTTCGGGCAATCAGCCCCAGCATTTT. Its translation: CASSLDRSGSGNQPQHF.

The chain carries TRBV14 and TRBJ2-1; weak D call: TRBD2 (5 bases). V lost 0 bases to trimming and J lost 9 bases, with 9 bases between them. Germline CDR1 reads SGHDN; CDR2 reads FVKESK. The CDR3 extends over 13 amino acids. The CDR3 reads CASSQDERAEQFF. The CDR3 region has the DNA TGTGCCAGCAGCCAAGATGAGAGGGCTGAGCAGTTCTTC.

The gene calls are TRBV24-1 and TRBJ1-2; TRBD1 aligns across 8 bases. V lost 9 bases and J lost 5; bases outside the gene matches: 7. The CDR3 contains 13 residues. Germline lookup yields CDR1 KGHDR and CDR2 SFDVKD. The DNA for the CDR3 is TGTGCCACCTGGGGACAGGATGATTATGGCTACACCTTC. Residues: CATWGQDDYGYTF.

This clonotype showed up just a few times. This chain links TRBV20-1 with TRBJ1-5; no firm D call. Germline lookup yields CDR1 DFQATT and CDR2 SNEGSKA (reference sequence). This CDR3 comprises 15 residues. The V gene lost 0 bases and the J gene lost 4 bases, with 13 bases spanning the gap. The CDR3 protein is CSARDRSWINQPQHF. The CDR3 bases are TGCAGTGCTAGAGATCGGAGTTGGATTAATCAGCCCCAGCATTTT.